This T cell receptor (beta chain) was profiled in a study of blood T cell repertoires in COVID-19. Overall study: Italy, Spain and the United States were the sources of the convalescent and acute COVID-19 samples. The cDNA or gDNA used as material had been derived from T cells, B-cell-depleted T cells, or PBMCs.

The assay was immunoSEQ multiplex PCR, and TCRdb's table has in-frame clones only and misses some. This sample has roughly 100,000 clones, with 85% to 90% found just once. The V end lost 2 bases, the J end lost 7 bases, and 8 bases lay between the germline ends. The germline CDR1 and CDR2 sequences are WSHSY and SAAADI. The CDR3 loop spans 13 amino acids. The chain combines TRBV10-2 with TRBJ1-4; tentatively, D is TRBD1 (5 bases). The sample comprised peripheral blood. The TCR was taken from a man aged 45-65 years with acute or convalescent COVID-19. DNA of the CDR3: TGCGCCAGCAGTGAGGGGGCAGCTGAAAAACTGTTTTTT. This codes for CASSEGAAEKLFF.